The sequence of this TCR beta chain was determined in a study of regulatory T cells in long-lasting Graves disease. Through Arm-PCR of CDR3 regions and iRepertoire HTBI primers, TCR beta libraries were built. From the multiplex PCR reads, TCRdb called clonotypes with MiXCR, one entry per CDR3 protein. The sample has roughly 420,000 distinct CDR3 sequences, less than 20% seen once. This clonotype was picked up many times. J lost 1 base, V lost 3 bases, and 2 bases had no gene match. Germline V lookup: CDR1 ENHRY, CDR2 SYGVKD. The CDR3 covers 15 residues. Documented time point: newly diagnosed GD, antithyroid drugs for less than 3 months. PBMCs provided the RNA from which the TCR library was made. The sample was also reused in another study, on T cells in Graves' hyperthyroidism and ophthalmopathy.

The chain has TRBV10-3 and TRBJ2-3; 9 bases map to TRBD2. Sequences were derived from peripheral blood mononuclear cells (PBMCs), sampled at new diagnosis, from a patient treated with antithyroid drugs. This clonotype was obtained from a young woman with Graves disease. CDR3 in amino acids: CAISDTSGRTDTQYF. CDR3 in DNA: TGTGCCATCAGTGACACTAGCGGGCGCACAGATACGCAGTATTTT.